This entry describes one TCR beta chain. The antigen remains unidentified. In the same sample, other DNA sequences code for this CDR3. Within Nashville, Tennessee resided all donors, each a Caucasian adult. These data come from a study of shared clonotypes between healthy human individuals. Study context: Used for every donor were three CD4 naive, three CD4 memory, two CD8 naive and one CD8 memory plate.

Study-wide results and caveats: The sole specimen, blood, was sampled, and tissue repertoires likely differ. With several donors compared, around 5% of naive CD4 clonotypes were shared.

The germline gives CDR1 SEHNR, CDR2 FQNEAQ (reference sequence). The CDR3 is 14 amino acids. V gave up 5 bases and J gave up 4 bases; unmatched junction bases: 4. Sequenced by immunoSEQ multiplex PCR; TCRdb stores in-frame clones only, minus some. Of 2.5 million or so clones in the sample, about 92% are singletons; the top ten hold about 0.13%. The TCR was taken from a young man in good health. This chain uses TRBV7-9 with TRBJ1-4; 7 bases map to TRBD1. Material for sequencing was naive CD4+ T cells sorted from blood. The subset was: CD45RA+ positively selected. DNA for the CDR3: TGTGCCAGCAGCCTTAGACAGGGTAATGAAAAACTGTTTTTT. This codes for CASSLRQGNEKLFF. The full variable domain, in which reference TRBV7-9 and TRBJ1-4 provide the parts outside the CDR3, is DTGVSQNPRHKITKRGQNVTFRCDPISEHNRLYWYRQTLGQGPEFLTYFQNEAQLEKSRLLSDRFSAERPKGSFSTLEIQRTEQGDSAMYLCASSLRQGNEKLFFGSGTQLSVL.